The 25 T cell receptor beta chains in this list originate from one sample, sequenced in a study of beta chain features in type 1 diabetes. Expressed TCRB transcripts got sequenced, as all isolated RNA was reverse transcribed. Profiled with immunoSEQ multiplex PCR; TCRdb holds only in-frame clones, not every one. The table shows over 40,000 clones, with approximately 56% occurring only once. Sequencing was performed on Tregs from blood. The receptor source for this set is a woman between 18 and 29 years old in good health.

The chain is built from TRBV6-5 and TRBJ2-3; the D is unclear. In germline, CDR1 is MNHEY, CDR2 SVGAGI. The CDR3 is 15 amino acids. The V and J ends lost 0 bases and 0 bases respectively, with 7 bases between them. The CDR3 here is CASSYSGSSTDTQYF. The CDR3 bases are TGTGCCAGCAGTTACTCGGGCAGTAGCACAGATACGCAGTATTTT.

The chain employs TRBV6-1 and TRBJ2-4; 7 bases agree with TRBD1. The CDR3 contains 15 residues. Germline CDR1 and CDR2: MNHNS and SASEGT. V lost 4 bases, J lost 7 bases, and 10 bases stayed unmatched. The CDR3 sequence: CASSGLRQGWNIQYF. The CDR3 DNA reads as TGTGCCAGCAGTGGACTACGACAGGGTTGGAACATTCAGTACTTC.

The chain employs TRBV27 and TRBJ2-5, with 7 nucleotides matching TRBD1. The germline V gene has CDR1 MNHEY and CDR2 SMNVEV (reference sequence). V gave up 6 bases and J gave up 2 bases; unmatched junction bases: 3. This CDR3 has 13 amino acids. CDR3 sequence (DNA): TGTGCCAGCAGCTGGGGACAGCAAGAGACCCAGTACTTC. Protein product: CASSWGQQETQYF.

The rearrangement joins TRBV27 to TRBJ1-5; D ambiguous. This CDR3 region has 16 residues. Germline CDR1 MNHEY, CDR2 SMNVEV (reference sequence). V was clipped by 7 bases and J by 0 bases, with 16 bases between them. DNA of the CDR3: TGTGCCAGCACTTCAGGAGGCCCAAATAGCAATCAGCCCCAGCATTTT. Protein product: CASTSGGPNSNQPQHF.

This clone was recorded a few times. V and J are TRBV7-2 and TRBJ2-5; D perhaps matches TRBD2 (5 bases). The germline V gene encodes CDR1 SGHTA and CDR2 FQGNSA. CDR3 length: 15 residues. Trimming took 2 bases from V and 4 from J, leaving 14 bases between them. The CDR3 reads CASSLSGWGRETQYF. In nucleotides, the CDR3 is TGTGCCAGCAGCTTAAGCGGATGGGGTCGAGAGACCCAGTACTTC.

This clone has more than one count but fewer than ten. V usage is TRBV7-9 and J usage is TRBJ2-7; tentative D call: TRBD1 (6 bases). There are 15 residues in the CDR3. The germline V and J ends were trimmed by 1 base and 2 bases, with 12 bases remaining between them. Germline V lookup: CDR1 SEHNR, CDR2 FQNEAQ (reference sequence). The CDR3 spells CASSLGGQKAYEQYF. Here the CDR3 DNA reads TGTGCCAGCAGCTTAGGGGGGCAGAAAGCCTACGAGCAGTACTTC.

This clone was seen a few times. CDR3 sequence reads: CAWSATSGSGNTQYF. The CDR3 DNA reads TGTGCCTGGAGTGCGACTAGCGGGAGCGGGAATACGCAGTATTTT. V usage is TRBV30 and J usage is TRBJ2-3; 12 bases map to TRBD2. Trimming removed 1 base from V and 7 bases from J; junction bases left unmatched: 6. The CDR3 covers 15 residues. Germline CDR1 GTSNPN, CDR2 SVGIG (reference sequence).

The rearrangement uses TRBV5-1 and TRBJ1-1; D might be TRBD1 (6 bases). The CDR3 covers 15 residues. Trimming pared 0 bases from V and 4 bases from J, leaving 13 bases between. Germline loops: CDR1 SGHRS, CDR2 YFSETQ. CDR3 DNA sequence: TGCGCCAGCAGCTTGGTTGGGGGCAGAGGCACTGAAGCTTTCTTT. It specifies CASSLVGGRGTEAFF.

The V call is TRBV29-1, the J call TRBJ2-1; TRBD2 matches at 7 bases. J was trimmed by 1 base and V by 1 base; bases with no gene match: 13. The CDR3 is 18 residues long. Germline CDR1 is SQVTM and CDR2 is ANQGSEA. The CDR3 coding sequence is TGCAGCGTTGAAGTCAAGACTAGCAGTTCATGGTCCTACAATGAGCAGTTCTTC. Amino acids: CSVEVKTSSSWSYNEQFF.

This clone was seen a few times. This sequence joins TRBV28 and TRBJ2-5; 11 bases agree with TRBD2. The CDR3 runs 16 residues. Germline CDR1 and CDR2: MDHEN and SYDVKM. V lost 4 bases and J lost 2; bases outside the gene matches: 6. CDR3 loop: CASSWIAGGKQETQYF. CDR3 sequence (DNA): TGTGCCAGCAGTTGGATAGCGGGAGGGAAACAAGAGACCCAGTACTTC.

There are a few counts of this clone. CDR3 protein: CASSFGARVNSPLHF. The CDR3 DNA is TGTGCCAGCAGCTTTGGGGCCAGGGTTAATTCACCCCTCCACTTT. The chain has TRBV7-2 and TRBJ1-6; weak D call: TRBD1 (5 bases). V dropped 3 bases and J dropped 6 bases, with 12 bases sitting between them. This CDR3 has 15 amino acids. Germline V gives CDR1 SGHTA, CDR2 FQGNSA.

The rearrangement uses TRBV7-9 and TRBJ2-1; the D gene is possibly TRBD1 (6 bases). Germline CDR1 reads SEHNR; CDR2 reads FQNEAQ (reference sequence). The CDR3 is 16 residues long. Trimming removed 3 bases from V and 7 bases from J, with 19 bases in between. In nucleotides, the CDR3 is TGTGCCAGCAGCTTGTTAAATCAGGGGATTAGTAATGAGCAGTTCTTC. This codes for CASSLLNQGISNEQFF.

This clone was picked up a small number of times. The chain links TRBV7-9 to TRBJ2-7; D remains ambiguous. The CDR3 consists of 12 residues. CDR1 SEHNR and CDR2 FQNEAQ come from the germline V gene (reference sequence). The ends were cut back, 3 bases at V and 3 bases at J, with 6 bases in the middle. This CDR3 reads CASSFQFYEQYF. The CDR3, as DNA: TGTGCCAGCAGCTTCCAATTCTACGAGCAGTACTTC.

The chain couples TRBV6-1 to TRBJ1-4, with D perhaps TRBD1 (6 bases). Trimming took off 2 bases at V and 4 bases at J, with 11 bases between the two ends. CDR1 is MNHNS and CDR2 is SASEGT in the germline V gene. The CDR3 extends over 15 amino acids. The chain's CDR3 is CASSERGAGNEKLFF. The CDR3 DNA reads TGTGCCAGCAGTGAACGGGGGGCCGGTAATGAAAAACTGTTTTTT.

As concerns this clone: At one end the junction does not follow the germline gene, possibly because of a read error. Within the sample, other DNA sequences also encode this same CDR3. The chain joins TRBV6-1 to TRBJ1-5; no reliable D call. The CDR3 sequence is 13 residues long. CDR1 and CDR2 from the germline V gene are MNHNS and SASEGT. The CDR3 reads CASSEFKSQPQHF. The CDR3 nucleotides are TGCGCCAGCAGTGAATTTAAGAGCCAGCCCCAGCATTTT.

The sample holds a few counts of this clone. This rearrangement joins TRBV15 to TRBJ1-2, with 9 bases aligning to TRBD1. V trimming: 7 bases; J trimming: 6 bases; junction bases outside the gene matches: 15. In germline, CDR1 is LNHNV, CDR2 YYDKDF (reference sequence). The CDR3 is 16 amino acids. CDR3 protein: CATKLGTGGASNGYTF. The CDR3 nucleotides are TGTGCCACCAAACTAGGAACAGGGGGCGCTTCTAATGGCTACACCTTC.

The rearrangement joins TRBV6-4 to TRBJ2-1, with D tentatively TRBD1 (5 bases). Germline CDR1 is MRHNA and CDR2 is SNTAGT. V was shortened by 3 bases and J by 2 bases, with 11 bases between the two germline ends. The CDR3 extends over 15 amino acids. The CDR3 DNA reads as TGTGCCAGCAGTGAGGACATCCGTGCCTACAATGAGCAGTTCTTC. This translates into CASSEDIRAYNEQFF.

V is TRBV19 and J is TRBJ1-2; TRBD1 might be the D (6 bases). From germline, CDR1 is LNHDA and CDR2 SQIVND (reference sequence). The CDR3 has 15 amino acids. V was clipped by 9 bases and J by 8 bases, with 25 bases between them. The CDR3 DNA reads TGTGCCAGCGCCGATTCTCCCCGGACAGCAACGGGCTACACCTTC. It is translated as CASADSPRTATGYTF.

V and J are TRBV18 and TRBJ2-7; TRBD1 might be the D (5 bases). The CDR3 contains 15 residues. The V end was cut by 1 base, the J end by 1 base, with 11 bases between. From germline, CDR1 is KGHSH and CDR2 LQKENI. CDR3 DNA: TGTGCCAGCTCACCACTTTTCCAGGGATCCTACGAGCAGTACTTC. This translates into CASSPLFQGSYEQYF.

The chain joins TRBV29-1 to TRBJ2-5; 10 positions agree with TRBD1. This CDR3 region has 15 residues. The V gene end was trimmed by 6 bases and the J gene end by 1 base; junction bases not matched to a gene: 8. Germline V gene lookup returns CDR1 SQVTM and CDR2 ANQGSEA. The CDR3 bases are TGCAGCGTGACAGGGGGCCCCAATCCCCAAGAGACCCAGTACTTC. This sequence encodes CSVTGGPNPQETQYF.

V and J are TRBV7-6 and TRBJ2-3; 12 bases line up with TRBD2. The CDR3 covers 16 residues. The ends lost 5 bases at V and 5 bases at J; junction bases unmatched: 8. CDR1 and CDR2 (germline): SGHVS, FNYEAQ. CDR3 DNA: TGTGCCAGCAGCGACGGGACTAGCGGGTTTATAGATACGCAGTATTTT. This translates into CASSDGTSGFIDTQYF. Complete variable domain (other parts from reference TRBV7-6 and TRBJ2-3): GAGVSQSPRYKVTKRGQDVALRCDPISGHVSLYWYRQALGQGPEFLTYFNYEAQQDKSGLPNDRFSAERPEGSISTLTIQRTEQRDSAMYRCASSDGTSGFIDTQYFGPGTRLTVL.

The rearrangement joins TRBV7-2 to TRBJ1-1; TRBD1 matches 8 bases. Germline CDR1 and CDR2: SGHTA and FQGNSA. V gave up 4 bases and J gave up 4 bases; unmatched junction bases: 5. This CDR3 has 14 amino acids. Written as DNA, the CDR3 is TGTGCCAGCAGCTCCAGGGGGCAAGGCACTGAAGCTTTCTTT. Its translation: CASSSRGQGTEAFF.

This chain connects TRBV6-1 to TRBJ1-1; 9 nucleotides align to TRBD1. Germline V gene sequence: CDR1 MNHNS, CDR2 SASEGT. The CDR3 is 14 residues long. Trimming took 5 bases from V and 6 from J; bases not matched to a gene: 7. CDR3 DNA sequence: TGTGCCAGCAGTAGGGGACAGGGAAGGCCTGAAGCTTTCTTT. Protein: CASSRGQGRPEAFF.

This chain connects TRBV9 to TRBJ2-1; 12 positions agree with TRBD2. From germline, CDR1 is SGDLS and CDR2 YYNGEE. The CDR3 loop spans 15 amino acids. Unmatched junction bases numbered 9, after V lost 5 bases and J lost 9 bases. CDR3 bases: TGTGCCAGCAGTCGACTAGCGGGAGCGATGGCTGAGCAGTTCTTC. This gives the protein CASSRLAGAMAEQFF.

This CDR3 reads CASSPPGTGGFLGEQYF. CDR3 nucleotide sequence: TGTGCCAGCTCACCACCCGGGACAGGGGGGTTTTTGGGCGAGCAGTACTTC. The chain joins TRBV18 to TRBJ2-7, with TRBD1 matching over 11 bases. The germline V gene encodes CDR1 KGHSH and CDR2 LQKENI. The CDR3 extends over 17 amino acids. The J segment lost 6 bases and the V segment lost 0 bases, leaving 10 bases of the junction unmatched.